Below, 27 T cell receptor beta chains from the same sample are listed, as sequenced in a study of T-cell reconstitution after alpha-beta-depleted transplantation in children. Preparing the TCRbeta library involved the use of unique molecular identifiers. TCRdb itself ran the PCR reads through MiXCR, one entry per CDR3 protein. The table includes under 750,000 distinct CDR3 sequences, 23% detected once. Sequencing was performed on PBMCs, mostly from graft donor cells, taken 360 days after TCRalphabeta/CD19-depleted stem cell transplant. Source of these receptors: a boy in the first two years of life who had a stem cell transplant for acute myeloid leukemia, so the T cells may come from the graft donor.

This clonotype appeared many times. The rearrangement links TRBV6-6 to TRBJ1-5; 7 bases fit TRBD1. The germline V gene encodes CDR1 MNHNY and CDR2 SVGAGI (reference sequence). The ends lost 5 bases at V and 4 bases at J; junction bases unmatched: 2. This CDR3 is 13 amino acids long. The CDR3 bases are TGTGCCAGCAGTATACAGGGGAATCAGCCCCAGCATTTT. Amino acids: CASSIQGNQPQHF.

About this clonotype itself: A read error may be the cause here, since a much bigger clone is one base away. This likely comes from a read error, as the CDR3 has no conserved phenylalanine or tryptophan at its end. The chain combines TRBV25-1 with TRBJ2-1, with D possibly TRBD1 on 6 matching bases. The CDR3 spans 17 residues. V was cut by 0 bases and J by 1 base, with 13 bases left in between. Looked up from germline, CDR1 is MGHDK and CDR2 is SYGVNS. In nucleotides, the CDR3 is TGTGCCAGCAGTGAATATCCGGACAGTTCATCCTACAATGAGCAGTTCGTC. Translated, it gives CASSEYPDSSSYNEQFV.

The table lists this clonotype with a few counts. The CDR3 nucleotides read TGTGCCAGCACCACAGGGTCAGCTAACTATGGCTACACCTTC. It specifies CASTTGSANYGYTF. The rearrangement uses TRBV6-1 and TRBJ1-2, with D possibly being TRBD1 (6 bases). Germline V gives CDR1 MNHNS, CDR2 SASEGT. V was clipped by 7 bases and J by 0 bases, with 12 bases between them. CDR3 length: 14 amino acids.

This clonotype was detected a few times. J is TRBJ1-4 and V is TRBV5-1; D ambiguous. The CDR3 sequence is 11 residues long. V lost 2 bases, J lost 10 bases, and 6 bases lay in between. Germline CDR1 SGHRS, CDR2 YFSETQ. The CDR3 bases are TGCGCCAGCAGCTTCGGCGGAAAACTGTTTTTT. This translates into CASSFGGKLFF.

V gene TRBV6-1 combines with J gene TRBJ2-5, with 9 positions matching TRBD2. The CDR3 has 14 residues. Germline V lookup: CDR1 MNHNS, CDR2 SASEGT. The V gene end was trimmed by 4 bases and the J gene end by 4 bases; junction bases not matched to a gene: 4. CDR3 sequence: CASSGSGGRETQYF. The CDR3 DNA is TGTGCCAGCAGTGGGAGCGGGGGGAGAGAGACCCAGTACTTC.

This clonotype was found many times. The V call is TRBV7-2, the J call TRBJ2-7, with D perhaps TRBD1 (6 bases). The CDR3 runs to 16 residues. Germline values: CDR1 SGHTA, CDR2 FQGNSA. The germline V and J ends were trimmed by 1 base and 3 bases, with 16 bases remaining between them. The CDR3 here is CASSLGPGARRYEQYF. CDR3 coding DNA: TGTGCCAGCAGCTTAGGCCCAGGGGCTAGACGCTACGAGCAGTACTTC.

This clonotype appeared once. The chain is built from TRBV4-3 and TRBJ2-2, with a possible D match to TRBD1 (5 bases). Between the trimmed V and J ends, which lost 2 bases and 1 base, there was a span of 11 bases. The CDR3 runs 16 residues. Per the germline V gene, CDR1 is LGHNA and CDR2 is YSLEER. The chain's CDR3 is CASSQTRQLNTGELFF. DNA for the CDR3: TGCGCCAGCAGCCAAACGCGACAGCTGAACACCGGGGAGCTGTTTTTT.

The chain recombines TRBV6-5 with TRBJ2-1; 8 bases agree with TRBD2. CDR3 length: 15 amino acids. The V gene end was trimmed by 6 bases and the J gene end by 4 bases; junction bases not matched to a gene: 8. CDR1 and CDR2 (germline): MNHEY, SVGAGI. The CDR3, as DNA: TGTGCCAGCAGCACCGTAGCGGGGCGTTACAATGAGCAGTTCTTC. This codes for CASSTVAGRYNEQFF.

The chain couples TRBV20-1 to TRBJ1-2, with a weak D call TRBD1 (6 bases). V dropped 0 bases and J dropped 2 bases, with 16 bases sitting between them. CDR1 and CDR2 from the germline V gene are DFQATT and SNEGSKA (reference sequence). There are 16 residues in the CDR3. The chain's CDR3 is CSARDARGQGNYGYTF. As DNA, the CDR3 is TGCAGTGCTAGAGATGCCCGGGGGCAGGGGAACTATGGCTACACCTTC.

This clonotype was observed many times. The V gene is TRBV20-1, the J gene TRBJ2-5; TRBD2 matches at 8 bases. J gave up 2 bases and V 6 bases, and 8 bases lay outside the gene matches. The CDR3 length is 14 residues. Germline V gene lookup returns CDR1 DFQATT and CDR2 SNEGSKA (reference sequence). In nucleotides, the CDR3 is TGCAGTGCGAGCCCTAGCGGGCTGCAAGAGACCCAGTACTTC. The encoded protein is CSASPSGLQETQYF.

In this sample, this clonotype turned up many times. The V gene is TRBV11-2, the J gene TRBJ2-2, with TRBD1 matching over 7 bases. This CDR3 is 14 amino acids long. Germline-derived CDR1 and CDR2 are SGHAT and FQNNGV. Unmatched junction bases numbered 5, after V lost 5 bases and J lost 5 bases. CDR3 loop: CASSPPTGTGELFF. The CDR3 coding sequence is TGTGCCAGCAGCCCCCCGACAGGGACCGGGGAGCTGTTTTTT.

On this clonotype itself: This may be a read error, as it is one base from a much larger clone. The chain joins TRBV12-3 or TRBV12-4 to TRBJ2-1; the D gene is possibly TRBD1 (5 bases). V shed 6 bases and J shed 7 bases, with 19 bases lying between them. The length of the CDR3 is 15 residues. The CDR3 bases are TGTGCCAGCAGCGCTGACAAGGGGATTTGGAATGAGCAGTTCTTC. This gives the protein CASSADKGIWNEQFF.

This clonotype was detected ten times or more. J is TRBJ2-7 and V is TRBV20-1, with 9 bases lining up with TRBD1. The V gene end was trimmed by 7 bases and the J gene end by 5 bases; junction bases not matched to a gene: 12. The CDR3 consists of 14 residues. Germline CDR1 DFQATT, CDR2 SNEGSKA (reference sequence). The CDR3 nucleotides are TGCAGTGGAATACGGCGGACAGGGGCAGACGAGCAGTACGTC. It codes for CSGIRRTGADEQYV.

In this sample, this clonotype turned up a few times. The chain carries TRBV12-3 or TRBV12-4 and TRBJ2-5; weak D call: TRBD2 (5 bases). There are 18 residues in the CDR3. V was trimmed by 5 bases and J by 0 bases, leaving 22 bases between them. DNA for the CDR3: TGTGCCAGCAGTCCCCCACTCGGACTCCCAGTGTACCAAGAGACCCAGTACTTC. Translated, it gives CASSPPLGLPVYQETQYF.

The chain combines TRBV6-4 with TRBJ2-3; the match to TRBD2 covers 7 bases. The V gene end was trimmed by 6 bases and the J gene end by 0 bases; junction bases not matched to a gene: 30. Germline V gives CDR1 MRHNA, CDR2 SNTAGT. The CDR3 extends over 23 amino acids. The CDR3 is CASRPTSPLSLLPPLPSTDTQYF. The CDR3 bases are TGTGCCAGCAGACCGACTAGCCCACTCTCGCTCTTGCCCCCCCTACCTAGCACAGATACGCAGTATTTT.

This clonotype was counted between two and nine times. The CDR3 region is CSAPLTGSGNTIYF. The CDR3 nucleotides read TGCAGTGCCCCTCTGACAGGGTCTGGAAACACCATATATTTT. The J gene is TRBJ1-3, the V gene TRBV20-1; TRBD1 matches 7 bases. The trim removed 6 bases at V and 1 base at J, leaving 6 bases unmatched. This CDR3 contains 14 residues. Germline CDR1 and CDR2: DFQATT and SNEGSKA (reference sequence).

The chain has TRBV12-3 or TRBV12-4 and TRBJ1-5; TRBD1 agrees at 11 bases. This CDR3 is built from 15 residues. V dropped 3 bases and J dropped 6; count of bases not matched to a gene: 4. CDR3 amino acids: CASSFGTGGAQPQHF. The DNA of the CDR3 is TGTGCCAGCAGTTTTGGGACAGGGGGAGCTCAGCCCCAGCATTTT.

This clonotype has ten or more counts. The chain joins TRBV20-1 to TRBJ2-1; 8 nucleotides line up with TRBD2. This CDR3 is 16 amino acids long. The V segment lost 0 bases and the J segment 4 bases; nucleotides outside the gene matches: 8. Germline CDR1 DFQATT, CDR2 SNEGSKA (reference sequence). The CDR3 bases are TGCAGTGCTAGAGAAGCGAGCGGGGGCCGTTACAATGAGCAGTTCTTC. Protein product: CSAREASGGRYNEQFF.

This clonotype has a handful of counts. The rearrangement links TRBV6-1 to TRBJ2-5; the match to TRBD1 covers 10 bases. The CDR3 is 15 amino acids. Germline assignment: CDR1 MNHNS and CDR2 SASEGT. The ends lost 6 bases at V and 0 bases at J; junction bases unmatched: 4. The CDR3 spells CASSRTGGYQETQYF. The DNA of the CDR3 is TGTGCCAGCAGCCGGACAGGGGGGTACCAAGAGACCCAGTACTTC.

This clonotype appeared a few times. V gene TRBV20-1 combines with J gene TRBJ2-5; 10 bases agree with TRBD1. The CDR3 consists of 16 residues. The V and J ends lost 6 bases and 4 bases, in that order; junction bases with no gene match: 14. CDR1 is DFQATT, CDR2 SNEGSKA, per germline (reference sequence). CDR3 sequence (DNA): TGCAGTGCCGTGACAGGGGGCAGTTCGGGGTTAGAGACCCAGTACTTC. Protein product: CSAVTGGSSGLETQYF.

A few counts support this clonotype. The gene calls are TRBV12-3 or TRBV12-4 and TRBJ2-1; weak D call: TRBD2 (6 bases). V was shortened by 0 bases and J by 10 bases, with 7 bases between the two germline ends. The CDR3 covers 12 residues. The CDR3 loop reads CASSLASGEQFF. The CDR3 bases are TGTGCCAGCAGTTTAGCAAGCGGGGAGCAGTTCTTC.

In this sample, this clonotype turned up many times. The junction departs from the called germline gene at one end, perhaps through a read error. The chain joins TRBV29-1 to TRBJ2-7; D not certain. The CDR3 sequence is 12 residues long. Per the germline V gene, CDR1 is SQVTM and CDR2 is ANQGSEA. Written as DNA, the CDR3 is TGCAGCGTAGAAGGACCCTCCTACGAGCAGTACTTC. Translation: CSVEGPSYEQYF.

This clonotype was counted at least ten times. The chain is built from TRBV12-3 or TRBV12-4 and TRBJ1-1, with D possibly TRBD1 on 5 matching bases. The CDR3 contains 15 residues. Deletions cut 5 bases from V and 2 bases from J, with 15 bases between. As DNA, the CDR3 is TGTGCCAGCAGTCCAGTCCGGCAGGGTAACACTGAAGCTTTCTTT. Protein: CASSPVRQGNTEAFF.

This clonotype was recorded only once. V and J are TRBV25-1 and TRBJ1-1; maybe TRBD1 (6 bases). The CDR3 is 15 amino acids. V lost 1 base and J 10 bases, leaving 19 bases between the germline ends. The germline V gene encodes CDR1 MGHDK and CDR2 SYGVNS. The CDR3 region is CASSEFSDSLGGAFF. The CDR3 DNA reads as TGTGCCAGCAGTGAATTTTCGGACAGCTTAGGTGGAGCTTTCTTT.

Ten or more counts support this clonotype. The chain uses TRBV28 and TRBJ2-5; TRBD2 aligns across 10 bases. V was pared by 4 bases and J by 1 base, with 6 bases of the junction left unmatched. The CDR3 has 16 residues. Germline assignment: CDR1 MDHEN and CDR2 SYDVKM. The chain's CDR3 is CASSSRRLAGQETQYF. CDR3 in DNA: TGTGCCAGCAGTTCCCGGAGACTAGCGGGCCAAGAGACCCAGTACTTC.

The CDR3, as DNA: TGTGCCAGCATAACCTCTCGGCCAGATACGCAGTATTTT. Translated, it gives CASITSRPDTQYF. The chain recombines TRBV7-6 with TRBJ2-3, with D unresolved. Looked up from germline, CDR1 is SGHVS and CDR2 is FNYEAQ. Trimming pared 7 bases from V and 4 bases from J, leaving 12 bases between. This CDR3 region has 13 residues.

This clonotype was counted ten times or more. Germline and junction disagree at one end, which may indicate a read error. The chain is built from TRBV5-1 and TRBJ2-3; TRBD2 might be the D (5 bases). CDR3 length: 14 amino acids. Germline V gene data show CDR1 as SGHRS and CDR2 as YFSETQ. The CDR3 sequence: CASTLVGGGDTQYF. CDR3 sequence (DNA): TGCGCCAGCACCTTGGTTGGAGGCGGCGATACGCAGTATTTT.